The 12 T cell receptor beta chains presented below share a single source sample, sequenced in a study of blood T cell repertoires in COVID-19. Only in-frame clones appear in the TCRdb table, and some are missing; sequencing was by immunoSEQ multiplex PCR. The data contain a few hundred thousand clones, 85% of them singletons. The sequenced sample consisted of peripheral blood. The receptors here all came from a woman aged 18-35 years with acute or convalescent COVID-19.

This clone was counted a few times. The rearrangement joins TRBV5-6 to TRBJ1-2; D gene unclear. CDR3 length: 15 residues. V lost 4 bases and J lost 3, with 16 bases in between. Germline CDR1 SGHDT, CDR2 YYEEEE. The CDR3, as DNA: TGTGCCAGCAGCCTTAGGTGGGCAGAACACTATGGCTACACCTTC. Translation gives CASSLRWAEHYGYTF.

CDR3 bases: TGCGCCAGCAGCCAAGCCCCGACTCCCTCGGAGCAGTACTTC. It specifies CASSQAPTPSEQYF. The V gene is TRBV4-1, the J gene TRBJ2-7; unclear D gene. This CDR3 region has 14 residues. Trimming cost V 1 base and J 7 bases, with 14 bases left between them. CDR1 and CDR2 from the germline V gene are MGHRA and YSYEKL.

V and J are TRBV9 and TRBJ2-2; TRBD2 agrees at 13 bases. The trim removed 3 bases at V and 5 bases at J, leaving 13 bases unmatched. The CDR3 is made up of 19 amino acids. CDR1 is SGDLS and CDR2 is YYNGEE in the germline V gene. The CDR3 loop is CASSDIITTSGGATGELFF. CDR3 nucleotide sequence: TGTGCCAGCAGCGACATAATAACTACTAGCGGGGGGGCAACCGGGGAGCTGTTTTTT.

In DNA, the CDR3 is TGTGCCAGCAGTTCGATCAGGGGTTACGAGCAGTACTTC. This sequence encodes CASSSIRGYEQYF. V gene TRBV28 combines with J gene TRBJ2-7; TRBD1 might be the D (6 bases). With 4 bases removed from V and 4 bases from J, the gap between germline ends came to 11 bases. Germline lookup yields CDR1 MDHEN and CDR2 SYDVKM. This CDR3 is 13 amino acids long.

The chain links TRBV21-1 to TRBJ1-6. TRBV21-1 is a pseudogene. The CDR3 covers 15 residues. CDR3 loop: CASSKWKEQNSPLHF. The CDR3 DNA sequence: TGTGCCAGCAGCAAATGGAAGGAGCAGAATTCACCCCTCCACTTT.

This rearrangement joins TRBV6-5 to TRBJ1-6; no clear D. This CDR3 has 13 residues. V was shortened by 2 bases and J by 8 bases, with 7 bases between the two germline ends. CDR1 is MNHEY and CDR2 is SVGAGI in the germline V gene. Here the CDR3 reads CASSYDSDSPLHF. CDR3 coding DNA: TGTGCCAGCAGTTACGATTCGGATTCACCCCTCCACTTT.

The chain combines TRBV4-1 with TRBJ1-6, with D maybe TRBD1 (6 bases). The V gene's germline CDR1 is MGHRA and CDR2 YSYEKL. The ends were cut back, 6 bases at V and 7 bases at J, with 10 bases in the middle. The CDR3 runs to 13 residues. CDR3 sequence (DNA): TGCGCCAGCAGTAGGGGGTGGAATTCACCCCTCCACTTT. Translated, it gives CASSRGWNSPLHF.

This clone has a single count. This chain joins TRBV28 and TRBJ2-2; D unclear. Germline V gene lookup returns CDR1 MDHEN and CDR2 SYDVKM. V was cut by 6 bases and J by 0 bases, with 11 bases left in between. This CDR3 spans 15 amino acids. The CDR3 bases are TGTGCCAGCAGGCCACAGCTGTCGAACACCGGGGAGCTGTTTTTT. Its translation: CASRPQLSNTGELFF.

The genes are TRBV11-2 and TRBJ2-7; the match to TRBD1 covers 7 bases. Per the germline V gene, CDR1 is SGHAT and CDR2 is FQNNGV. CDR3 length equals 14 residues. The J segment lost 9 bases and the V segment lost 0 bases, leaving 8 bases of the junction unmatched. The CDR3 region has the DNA TGTGCCAGCAGCTTAGAGGCAGGGGGTTATGGGCAGTACTTC. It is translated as CASSLEAGGYGQYF. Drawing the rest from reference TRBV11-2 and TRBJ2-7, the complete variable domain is EAGVAQSPRYKIIEKRQSVAFWCNPISGHATLYWYQQILGQGPKLLIQFQNNGVVDDSQLPKDRFSAERLKGVDSTLKIQPAKLEDSAVYLCASSLEAGGYGQYFGPGTRLTVT.

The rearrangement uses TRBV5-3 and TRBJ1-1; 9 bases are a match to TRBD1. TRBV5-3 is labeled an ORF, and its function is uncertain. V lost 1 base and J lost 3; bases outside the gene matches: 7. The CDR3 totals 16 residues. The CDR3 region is CARSLSPGQGDTEAFF. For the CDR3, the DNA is TGTGCCAGAAGCTTGAGCCCGGGACAGGGCGACACTGAAGCTTTCTTT.

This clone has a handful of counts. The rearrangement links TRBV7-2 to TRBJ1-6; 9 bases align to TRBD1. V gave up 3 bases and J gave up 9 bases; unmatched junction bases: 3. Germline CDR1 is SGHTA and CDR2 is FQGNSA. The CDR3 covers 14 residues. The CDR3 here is CASSLTGGFSPLHF. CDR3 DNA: TGTGCCAGCAGCTTGACAGGGGGGTTTTCACCCCTCCACTTT. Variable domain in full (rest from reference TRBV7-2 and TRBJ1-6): GAGVSQSPSNKVTEKGKDVELRCDPISGHTALYWYRQSLGQGLEFLIYFQGNSAPDKSGLPSDRFSAERTGGSVSTLTIQRTQQEDSAVYLCASSLTGGFSPLHFGNGTRLTVT.

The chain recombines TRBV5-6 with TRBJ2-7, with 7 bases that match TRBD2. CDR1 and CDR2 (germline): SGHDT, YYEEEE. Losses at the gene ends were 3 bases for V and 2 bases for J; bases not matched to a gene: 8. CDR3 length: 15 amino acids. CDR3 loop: CASSWEGRGTYEQYF. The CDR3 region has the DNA TGTGCCAGCAGCTGGGAGGGACGGGGGACCTACGAGCAGTACTTC.